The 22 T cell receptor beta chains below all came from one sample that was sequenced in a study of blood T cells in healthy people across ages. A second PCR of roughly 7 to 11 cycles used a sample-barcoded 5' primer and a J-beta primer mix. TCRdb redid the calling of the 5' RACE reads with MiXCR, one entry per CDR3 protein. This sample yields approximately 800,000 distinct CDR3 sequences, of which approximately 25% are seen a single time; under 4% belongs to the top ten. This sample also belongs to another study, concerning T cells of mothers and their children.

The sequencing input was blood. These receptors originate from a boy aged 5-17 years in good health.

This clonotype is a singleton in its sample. The CDR3 reads CASSGGVETAKNIQYF. For the CDR3, the DNA is TGTGCCAGCAGCGGGGGCGTGGAAACAGCCAAAAACATTCAGTACTTC. The genes are TRBV27 and TRBJ2-4, with D perhaps TRBD1 or TRBD2 (6 bases each). Germline V CDR1 and CDR2: MNHEY, SMNVEV (reference sequence). This CDR3 has 16 amino acids. V lost 6 bases to trimming and J lost 0 bases, with 15 bases between them.

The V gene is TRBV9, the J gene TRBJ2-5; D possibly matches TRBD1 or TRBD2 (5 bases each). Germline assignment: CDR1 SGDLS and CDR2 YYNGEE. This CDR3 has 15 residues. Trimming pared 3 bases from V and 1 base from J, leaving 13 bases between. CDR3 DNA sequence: TGTGCCAGCAGCGACTCCGGTGGGGGCCAAGAGACCCAGTACTTC. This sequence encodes CASSDSGGGQETQYF.

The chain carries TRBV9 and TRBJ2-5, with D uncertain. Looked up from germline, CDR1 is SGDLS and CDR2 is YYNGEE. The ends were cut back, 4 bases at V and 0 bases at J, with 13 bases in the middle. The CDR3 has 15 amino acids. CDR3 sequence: CASSSLPGNQETQYF. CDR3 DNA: TGTGCCAGCAGCTCCCTCCCAGGAAACCAAGAGACCCAGTACTTC.

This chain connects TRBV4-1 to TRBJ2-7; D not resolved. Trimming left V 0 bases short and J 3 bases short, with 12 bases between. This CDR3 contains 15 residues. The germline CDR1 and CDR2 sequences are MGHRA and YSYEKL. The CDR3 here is CASSQDWPGVYEQYF. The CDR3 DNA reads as TGCGCCAGCAGCCAAGATTGGCCAGGCGTCTACGAGCAGTACTTC.

CDR3 in DNA: TGTGCCAGCAGTGAAGGTCACACCGTCAGTCCATATGGCTACACCTTC. Its protein is CASSEGHTVSPYGYTF. The chain uses TRBV25-1 and TRBJ1-2; D is ambiguous. Between the trimmed V and J ends, which lost 2 bases and 5 bases, there was a span of 18 bases. The germline gives CDR1 MGHDK, CDR2 SYGVNS. The CDR3 extends over 16 amino acids.

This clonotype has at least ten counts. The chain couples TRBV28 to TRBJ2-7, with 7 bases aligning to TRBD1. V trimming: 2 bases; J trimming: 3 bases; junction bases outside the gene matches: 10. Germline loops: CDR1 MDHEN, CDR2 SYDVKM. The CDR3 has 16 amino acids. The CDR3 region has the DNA TGTGCCAGCAGTTTAGATCCTGGGACAGCCTACTACGAGCAGTACTTC. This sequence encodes CASSLDPGTAYYEQYF.

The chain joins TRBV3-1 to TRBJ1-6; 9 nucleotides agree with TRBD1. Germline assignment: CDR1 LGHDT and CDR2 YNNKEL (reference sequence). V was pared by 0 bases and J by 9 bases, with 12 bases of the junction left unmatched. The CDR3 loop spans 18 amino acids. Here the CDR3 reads CASSQEMTGGYRSSPLHF. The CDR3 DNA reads TGTGCCAGCAGCCAAGAAATGACAGGGGGTTATCGGAGTTCACCCCTCCACTTT.

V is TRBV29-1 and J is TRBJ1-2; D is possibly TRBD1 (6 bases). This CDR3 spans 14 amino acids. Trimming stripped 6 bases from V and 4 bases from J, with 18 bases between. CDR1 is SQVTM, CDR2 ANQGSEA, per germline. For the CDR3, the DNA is TGCAGCGTCGGGGGCCTTCCGGACACCTATGGCTACACCTTC. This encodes CSVGGLPDTYGYTF. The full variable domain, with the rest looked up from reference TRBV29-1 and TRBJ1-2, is SAVISQKPSRDICQRGTSLTIQCQVDSQVTMMFWYRQQPGQSLTLIATANQGSEATYESGFVIDKFPISRPNLTFSTLTVSNMSPEDSSIYLCSVGGLPDTYGYTFGSGTRLTVV.

The CDR3 is CASSIYRAYSYEQYF. CDR3 DNA: TGTGCCAGCAGTATTTACAGGGCCTACTCCTACGAGCAGTACTTC. V gene TRBV28 combines with J gene TRBJ2-7; possibly TRBD1 for D (6 bases). Germline CDR1 is MDHEN and CDR2 is SYDVKM. Trimming took 5 bases from V and 0 from J, leaving 14 bases between them. The CDR3 contains 15 residues.

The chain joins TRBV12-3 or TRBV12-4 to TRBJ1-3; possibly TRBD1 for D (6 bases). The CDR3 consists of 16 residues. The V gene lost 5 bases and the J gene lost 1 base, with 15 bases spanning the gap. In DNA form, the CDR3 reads TGTGCCAGCAGTCCCCGGGAGAGGGGGTCTGGAAACACCATATATTTT. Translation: CASSPRERGSGNTIYF.

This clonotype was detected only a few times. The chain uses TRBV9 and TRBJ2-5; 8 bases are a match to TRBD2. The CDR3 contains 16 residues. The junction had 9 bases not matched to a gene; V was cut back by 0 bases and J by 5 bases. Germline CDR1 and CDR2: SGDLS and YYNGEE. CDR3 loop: CASSVGEREFGETQYF. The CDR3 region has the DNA TGTGCCAGCAGCGTAGGTGAGCGGGAGTTCGGGGAGACCCAGTACTTC.

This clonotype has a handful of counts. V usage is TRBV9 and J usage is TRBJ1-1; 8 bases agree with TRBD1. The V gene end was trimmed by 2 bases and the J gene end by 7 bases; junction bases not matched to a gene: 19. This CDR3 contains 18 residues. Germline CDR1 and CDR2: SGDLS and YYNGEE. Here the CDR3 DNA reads TGTGCCAGCAGCGTGGAACCAGGGGGCGTTCTCGCGGGGGATGAAGCTTTCTTT. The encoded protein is CASSVEPGGVLAGDEAFF.

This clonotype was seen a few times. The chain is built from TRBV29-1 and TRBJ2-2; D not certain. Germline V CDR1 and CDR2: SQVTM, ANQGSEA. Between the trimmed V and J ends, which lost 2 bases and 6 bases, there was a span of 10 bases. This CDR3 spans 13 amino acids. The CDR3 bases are TGCAGCGTTGAACTAAGAAGGTCCGGGGAGCTGTTTTTT. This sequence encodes CSVELRRSGELFF.

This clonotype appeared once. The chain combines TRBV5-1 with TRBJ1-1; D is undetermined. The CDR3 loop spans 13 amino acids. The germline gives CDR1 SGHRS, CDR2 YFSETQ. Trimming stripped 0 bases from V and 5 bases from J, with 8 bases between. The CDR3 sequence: CASSLGSQTEAFF. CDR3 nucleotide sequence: TGCGCCAGCAGCTTGGGCAGTCAGACTGAAGCTTTCTTT.

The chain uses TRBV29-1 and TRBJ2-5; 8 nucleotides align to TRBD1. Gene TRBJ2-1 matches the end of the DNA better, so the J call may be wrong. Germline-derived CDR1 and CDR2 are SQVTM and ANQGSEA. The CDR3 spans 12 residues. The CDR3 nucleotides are TGCAGCGTTAGCACAGGGGGGATTGAGCAGTTCTTC. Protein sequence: CSVSTGGIEQFF.

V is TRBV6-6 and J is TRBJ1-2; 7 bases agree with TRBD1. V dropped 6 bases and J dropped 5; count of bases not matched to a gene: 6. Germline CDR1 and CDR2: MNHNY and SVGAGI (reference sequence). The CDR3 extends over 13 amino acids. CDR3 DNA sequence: TGTGCCAGCAGCCAAGGGACAGCTTATGGCTACACCTTC. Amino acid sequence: CASSQGTAYGYTF.

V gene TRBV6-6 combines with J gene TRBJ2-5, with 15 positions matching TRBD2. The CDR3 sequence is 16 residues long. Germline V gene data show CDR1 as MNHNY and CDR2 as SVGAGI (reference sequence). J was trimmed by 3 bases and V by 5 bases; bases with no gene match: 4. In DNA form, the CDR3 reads TGTGCCAGCAGTCCCGGACTAGCGGGAGGGAAAGAGACCCAGTACTTC. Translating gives CASSPGLAGGKETQYF.

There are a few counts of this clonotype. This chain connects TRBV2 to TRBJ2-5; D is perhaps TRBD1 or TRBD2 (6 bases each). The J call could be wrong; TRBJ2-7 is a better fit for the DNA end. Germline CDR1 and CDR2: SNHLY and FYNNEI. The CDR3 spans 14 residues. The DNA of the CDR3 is TGTGCCAGCAGCGATGGAGGGGGTGGCTACGAGCAGTACTTC. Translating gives CASSDGGGGYEQYF.

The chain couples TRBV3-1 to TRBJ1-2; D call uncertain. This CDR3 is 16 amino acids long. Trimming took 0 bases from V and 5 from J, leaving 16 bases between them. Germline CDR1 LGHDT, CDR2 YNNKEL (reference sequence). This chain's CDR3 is CASSQEKGRRFYGYTF. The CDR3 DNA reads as TGTGCCAGCAGCCAAGAAAAGGGCAGGCGCTTTTATGGCTACACCTTC.

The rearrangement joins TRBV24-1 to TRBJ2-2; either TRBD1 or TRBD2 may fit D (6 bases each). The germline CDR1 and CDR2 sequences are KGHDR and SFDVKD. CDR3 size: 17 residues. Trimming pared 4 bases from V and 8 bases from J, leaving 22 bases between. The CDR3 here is CATSEPDRLGAKGELFF. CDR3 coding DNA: TGTGCCACCAGTGAGCCGGACAGACTAGGGGCTAAAGGGGAGCTGTTTTTT.

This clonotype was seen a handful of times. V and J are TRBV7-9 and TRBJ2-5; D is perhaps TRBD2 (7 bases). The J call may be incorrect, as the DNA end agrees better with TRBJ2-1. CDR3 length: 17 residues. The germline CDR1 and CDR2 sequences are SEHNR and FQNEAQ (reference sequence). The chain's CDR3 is CASSPVPPGGAYNEQFF. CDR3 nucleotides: TGTGCCAGCAGCCCCGTGCCCCCGGGGGGCGCCTACAATGAGCAGTTCTTC.

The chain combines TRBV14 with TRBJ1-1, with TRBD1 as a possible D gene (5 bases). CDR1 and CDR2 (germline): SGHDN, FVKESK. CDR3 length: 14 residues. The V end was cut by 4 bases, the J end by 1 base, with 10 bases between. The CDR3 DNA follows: TGTGCCAGCAGCCGAAGGCAGGGGAACACTGAAGCTTTCTTT. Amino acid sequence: CASSRRQGNTEAFF.